This TCR beta chain was recorded in a study of shared clonotypes between healthy human individuals (dated by TCRdb to between 2020 and 2021). Concerning the study at large: Two women and a few men aged 18 to 49 years were included in the cohort. Each donor's leukapheresis produced roughly between roughly 0.9 and 8.9 billion PBMCs. Blood TCR repertoires of roughly five healthy adults were deeply sequenced to estimate repertoire size and the extent of clonotype sharing between individuals. Libraries were prepared and TCR repertoires were sequenced by different laboratories using diverse techniques, in order to increase sequencing depth and limit assay-specific biases. For each donor, three plates each were used for CD4 naive and CD4 memory, two plates were used for CD8 naive, and one plate was used for CD8 memory. Points the paper makes about the study in general: Only blood was sampled, and tissue TCR repertoires likely differ from those in blood. About 5% of naive CD4, roughly 3.5% of naive CD8, approximately 2% of memory CD4, and around 0.4% of memory CD8 clonotypes were shared across four donors. Rarefaction of sorted-subset datasets indicated incomplete sequencing despite the large sequencing depth. The small number of donors limited the genetic and exposure-history diversity represented. Higher generation probabilities were observed for clonotypes shared by all four sorted-subset donors than for non-shared clonotypes. Based on pairwise subsampling, the degree of clonotype sharing among donors was expected to be affected by sequencing depth. Naive subsets generally had larger estimated clonotype richness than memory subsets.

The donors were healthy, HIV-negative adults who had no recently reported acute infections or vaccinations. Every donor was a Caucasian adult living in Nashville, Tennessee, USA. Magnetic negative selection was used to enrich CD4+ T cells, after which naive cells were positively selected on CD45RA and the negative fraction became the memory subset. Blood was obtained by leukapheresis, after which PBMCs were separated by Ficoll-Histopaque density gradient centrifugation and cryopreserved in liquid nitrogen vapor phase. Analytical flow cytometry was used to check the purity and quantity of every magnetically sorted T cell population. From each sorted fraction, genomic DNA was isolated and quantified by UV absorbance on a Nanodrop 2000c. Details on this clone: No antigen is known for it. No qualities accompany the bases; no much larger clone lies one base away.

The V and J ends are trimmed by 8 bases and 2 bases, leaving 19 bases between them. The CDR1 and CDR2 encoded by the germline V gene are MNHNS and SASEGT. Measured from the cysteine to the phenylalanine, the CDR3 is 15 residues long. The read is trimmed to its CDR3 DNA, 45 bases read in frame from base 1. TCR CDR3 regions were amplified from genomic DNA by multiplex PCR using the deep immunoSEQ assay. Extracted genomic DNA from each cell subset was distributed evenly across all wells of several immunoSEQ 96-well plates, and each plate was treated as a replicate. For sorted subsets, around 200 ng genomic DNA, equal to 30,000 to 35,000 T cell genomes, was loaded into each replicate PCR. Purified libraries were measured with a Qubit 3.0 fluorometer, size-checked on a Bioanalyzer 2100, and measured again with the KAPA Library Quantification kit. A separate single-read 150-cycle Illumina NextSeq 550 flow cell was used to sequence each immunoSEQ 96-well plate. As for the original processing: Because only junctional sequences without quality scores were contained in the immunoSEQ output, filtering matching that applied to full-length reads could not be performed. Sequences were annotated with PyIR, a Python wrapper for IgBLAST v1.9, and V/J genes and CDR3 were assigned using IMGT germline references. Reads were removed for weak V/J assignments (E-value above 1e-6), missing CDR3, stop codons, out-of-frame junctions, or ambiguous translated residues. V3J clonotypes were defined by identical inferred V gene, J gene, and CDR3 amino acid sequence. The percentage overlap between two repertoires was calculated by dividing the number of shared unique clonotypes by the size of the smaller repertoire. Three approaches were used to assess repertoire richness: RTK rarefaction, the Chao1 estimator, and Recon v2.1 estimates of unobserved clonotypes. Generation probabilities were computed with OLGA for all TCRbeta clonotypes obtained by the gDNA method from four donors. Held by TCRdb, this immuneACCESS table contains in-frame sequences only and omits some clones. Under half of the omission traces to an unresolved V gene where checked; the cause of the rest is unknown. D and trimming come from the DNA, and the V and J calls and clone size come from that table. The sample table lists roughly 2,500,000 clones, 90% to 95% of them with a count of one. Clones ranked in the top ten supply around 0.4% of the sample.

The chain is encoded by TRBV6-1 joined to TRBJ2-7; the D gene identity is not certain. Sample: naive CD4+ T cells from PBMCs. Sample cell subset or site, as interpreted from the label and publication: CD45RA+ positively selected. This receptor was obtained from a man aged 18 to 30 in good health. Some clones in this sample may be carry-over from other donors' samples. The sequenced DNA is TGTGCCAGCTCATACGGAACATCGTTTACCTACGAGCAGTACTTC. This codes for CASSYGTSFTYEQYF.